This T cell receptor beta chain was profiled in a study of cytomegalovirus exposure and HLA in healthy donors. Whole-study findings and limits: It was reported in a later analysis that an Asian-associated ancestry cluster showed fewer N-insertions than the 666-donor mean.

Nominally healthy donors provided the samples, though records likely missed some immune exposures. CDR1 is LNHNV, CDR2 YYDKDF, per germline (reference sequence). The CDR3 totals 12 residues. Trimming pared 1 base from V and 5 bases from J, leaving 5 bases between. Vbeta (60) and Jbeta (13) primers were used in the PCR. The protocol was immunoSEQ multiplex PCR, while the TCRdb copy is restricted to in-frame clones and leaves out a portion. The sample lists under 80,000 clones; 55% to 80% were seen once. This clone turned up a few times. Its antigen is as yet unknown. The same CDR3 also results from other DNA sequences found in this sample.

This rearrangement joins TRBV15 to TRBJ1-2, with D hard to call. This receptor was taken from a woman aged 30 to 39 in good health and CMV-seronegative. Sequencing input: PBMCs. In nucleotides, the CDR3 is TGTGCCACCAGCAGAGCGGGGTATGGCTACACCTTC. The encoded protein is CATSRAGYGYTF. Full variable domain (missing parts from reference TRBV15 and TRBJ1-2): DAMVIQNPRYQVTQFGKPVTLSCSQTLNHNVMYWYQQKSSQAPKLLFHYYDKDFNNEADTPDNFQSRRPNTSFCFLDIRSPGLGDTAMYLCATSRAGYGYTFGSGTRLTVV.